The rows below give T cell receptor beta chains drawn from one sample of a study of long-term antiretroviral therapy in people with HIV. Profiling relied on immunoSEQ multiplex PCR, and the TCRdb table lists in-frame clones only, not all of them. The sample records some 16,000 clones, around 84% being singletons. The sequences come from unsorted PBMCs, collected 0.5 years after starting antiretroviral therapy. Receptors were obtained from a woman between 40 and 55 years old with HIV. The CDR3 runs from the conserved cysteine through the conserved F or W. A D gene is named only where the DNA matches it firmly. Rows may omit the clone size; those that give it use once, few, many or a size class.

cdr3_aa cdr3_nt d_call j_call v_call clone_size
CASSVDRPNEQYF TGTGCCAGCAGTGTCGACAGGCCTAACGAGCAGTACTTC - TRBJ2-7 TRBV6-1 -
CAWSEGSGSTDTQYF TGTGCCTGGAGTGAGGGCAGCGGGAGCACAGATACGCAGTATTTT - TRBJ2-3 TRBV30 -
CASSEAEQFF TGTGCCAGCAGTGAAGCCGAGCAGTTCTTC - TRBJ2-1 TRBV25-1 -
CASSLVGGTGELFF TGTGCCAGCAGCTTAGTAGGGGGGACCGGGGAGCTGTTTTTT - TRBJ2-2 TRBV7-6 -
CASSYPTAPYGYTF TGTGCCAGCAGTTACCCGACAGCCCCCTATGGCTACACCTTC - TRBJ1-2 TRBV28 -
CASSVGVAATDTQYF TGTGCCAGCAGCGTAGGCGTCGCCGCTACAGATACGCAGTATTTT - TRBJ2-3 TRBV9 once
CASSPDNSNQPQHF TGTGCCAGCAGCCCGGACAATAGCAATCAGCCCCAGCATTTT - TRBJ1-5 TRBV4-2 few
CASSLEGRDREAFF TGCGCCAGCAGCTTGGAGGGAAGGGACAGGGAAGCTTTCTTT TRBD1 TRBJ1-1 TRBV5-1 -
CASSEALGGTGGGYTF TGTGCCAGCAGTGAAGCGCTTGGGGGGACAGGGGGCGGCTACACCTTC TRBD1 TRBJ1-2 TRBV6-1 -
CASSLNRGNYGYTF TGTGCCAGCAGCTTGAACAGGGGTAACTATGGCTACACCTTC TRBD1 TRBJ1-2 TRBV7-2 -
CAISTSGRDPRGGEQYF TGTGCCATCAGCACTAGCGGGAGAGACCCCCGGGGTGGAGAGCAGTACTTC TRBD2 TRBJ2-7 TRBV10-3 -
CASSSGSSGWDEQYF TGTGCCAGCAGTTCAGGTTCATCAGGATGGGACGAGCAGTACTTC - TRBJ2-7 TRBV28 few
CASSFGGAGQPQHF TGTGCCAGCAGCTTTGGAGGGGCGGGACAGCCCCAGCATTTT - TRBJ1-5 TRBV5-4 few
CASHVALATDTQYF TGCGCCAGCCACGTGGCACTAGCAACAGATACGCAGTATTTT - TRBJ2-3 TRBV5-1 -
CASSLSDRVYGYTF TGTGCCAGCAGCTTATCAGACAGAGTCTATGGCTACACCTTC - TRBJ1-2 TRBV7-9 -
CASSTTVQETQYF TGTGCCAGCAGTACGACAGTCCAAGAGACCCAGTACTTC - TRBJ2-5 TRBV5-4 -
CASSPGQDEKLFF TGTGCCAGCTCACCGGGCCAAGATGAAAAACTGTTTTTT - TRBJ1-4 TRBV18 -
CASSVGTSGVQETQYF TGTGCCAGCAGCGTAGGGACTAGCGGAGTCCAAGAGACCCAGTACTTC TRBD2 TRBJ2-5 TRBV9 -
CASSPKGRKYQETQYF TGTGCCAGCTCACCGAAAGGTCGAAAATACCAAGAGACCCAGTACTTC - TRBJ2-5 TRBV18 -
CASSVETGNTIYF TGTGCCAGCAGTGTAGAGACTGGAAACACCATATATTTT - TRBJ1-3 TRBV25-1 -
CASSLRVGVGTDTQYF TGTGCCAGCAGCTTGCGGGTGGGAGTGGGCACAGATACGCAGTATTTT - TRBJ2-3 TRBV5-4 -
CASSLNPVGLTNEKLFF TGCGCCAGCAGCCTAAATCCGGTGGGACTGACTAATGAAAAACTGTTTTTT - TRBJ1-4 TRBV5-1 once
CAINDGSHEQFF TGTGCCATCAACGACGGGAGCCATGAGCAGTTCTTC - TRBJ2-1 TRBV10-3 -
CAWSVRLRRQYF TGTGCCTGGAGTGTACGGCTCAGGAGGCAGTACTTC - TRBJ2-7 TRBV30 -
CASGSRGSEEKLFF TGTGCTAGTGGTTCCAGGGGGAGTGAAGAAAAACTGTTTTTT TRBD1 TRBJ1-4 TRBV12-5 once
CASSLDPYRDPNYGYTF TGTGCCAGCAGCTTAGATCCTTACAGGGATCCAAACTATGGCTACACCTTC - TRBJ1-2 TRBV11-2 once
CASSSNLADSSYEQYF TGCGCCAGCAGCTCAAACTTAGCGGATAGCTCCTACGAGCAGTACTTC - TRBJ2-7 TRBV5-1 -
CASRLLAGEIGELFF TGCGCCAGCAGGTTGCTAGCGGGAGAAATCGGGGAGCTGTTTTTT TRBD2 TRBJ2-2 TRBV5-1 -
CASSRGLSGELFF TGTGCCAGCAGTCGGGGACTATCTGGGGAGCTGTTTTTT TRBD2 TRBJ2-2 TRBV7-9 -
CASSQAPGRAGYNEQFF TGCGCCAGCAGCCAAGCTCCCGGGAGGGCCGGTTACAATGAGCAGTTCTTC TRBD2 TRBJ2-1 TRBV4-1 -
CASSVTGYQETQYF TGTGCCAGCAGTGTGACAGGTTACCAAGAGACCCAGTACTTC - TRBJ2-5 TRBV6-5 few
CAISESVGRANTEAFF TGTGCCATCAGTGAGTCAGTCGGCAGGGCGAACACTGAAGCTTTCTTT - TRBJ1-1 TRBV10-3 once
CSVEDFGDTSSYEQYF TGCAGCGTTGAAGATTTTGGCGACACTAGCTCCTACGAGCAGTACTTC - TRBJ2-7 TRBV29-1 -
CATGQGANEQYF TGTGCCACCGGACAGGGGGCAAACGAGCAGTACTTC TRBD1 TRBJ2-7 TRBV10-3 -
CASSLEGQSYEQYF TGTGCCAGCAGCTTGGAGGGACAGTCCTACGAGCAGTACTTC TRBD1 TRBJ2-7 TRBV5-4 -